Following are 21 T cell receptor beta chains from one sample sequenced in a study of blood T cell repertoires in COVID-19. Clones were read by immunoSEQ multiplex PCR, and TCRdb kept only the in-frame ones, dropping some. The sample gives approximately 150,000 clones, about nine tenths of which show up once; about 11% is in the top ten. The material sequenced was PBMCs or T cells enriched from blood (not recorded which). The receptors stem from a man aged 60 to 75 who had recovered from COVID-19.

J is TRBJ1-2 and V is TRBV19; 7 bases match TRBD1. In germline, CDR1 is LNHDA, CDR2 SQIVND (reference sequence). The V gene end was trimmed by 5 bases and the J gene end by 4 bases; junction bases not matched to a gene: 10. CDR3 length equals 15 residues. For the CDR3, the DNA is TGTGCCAGTAGTCCCTCGACAGGGCGAATCTATGGCTACACCTTC. Translated, it gives CASSPSTGRIYGYTF.

The chain uses TRBV3-1 (or the pseudogene TRBV3-2) and TRBJ1-2; 11 bases line up with TRBD1. CDR3 length equals 16 residues. V gave up 2 bases and J gave up 7 bases; unmatched junction bases: 9. CDR1 LGHDT and CDR2 YNNKEL come from the germline V gene (reference sequence). The CDR3 loop reads CASSQNRGQGAGGYTF. The CDR3 DNA reads as TGTGCCAGCAGCCAAAACCGAGGACAGGGGGCTGGTGGCTACACCTTC.

This clone was detected once. The chain's CDR3 is CASSIPGKNTGELFF. The DNA for the CDR3 is TGTGCCAGTAGTATACCCGGGAAGAACACCGGGGAGCTGTTTTTT. The chain links TRBV19 to TRBJ2-2, with a tentative D call TRBD2 (5 bases). The CDR3 spans 15 residues. V lost 2 bases to trimming and J lost 1 base, with 8 bases between them. From germline, CDR1 is LNHDA and CDR2 SQIVND (reference sequence).

The V and J genes are TRBV28 and TRBJ2-3; D possibly corresponds to TRBD2 (6 bases). Germline loops: CDR1 MDHEN, CDR2 SYDVKM. The CDR3 runs to 15 residues. Trimming shortened V by 7 bases and J by 11 bases, and 25 bases separated the two germline ends. The CDR3 loop reads CASKERVIPRWGQYF. CDR3 sequence (DNA): TGTGCCAGCAAAGAGCGGGTAATACCTCGGTGGGGGCAGTATTTT.

In its sample, this clone was seen once. The chain couples TRBV7-8 to TRBJ1-2; unclear D gene. There are 14 residues in the CDR3. CDR1 is SGHVS and CDR2 is FQNEAQ in the germline V gene. V was cut by 1 base and J by 7 bases, with 13 bases left in between. In DNA, the CDR3 is TGTGCCAGCAGCTTAGGGCGTGGACGGGGTGGCTACACCTTC. Translated: CASSLGRGRGGYTF.

The gene calls are TRBV18 and TRBJ2-1; 9 nucleotides align to TRBD1. The ends lost 5 bases at V and 3 bases at J; junction bases unmatched: 11. The CDR3 extends over 17 amino acids. The germline V gene has CDR1 KGHSH and CDR2 LQKENI. As DNA, the CDR3 is TGTGCCAGCTCATCAGCTATCCGGGACAGGGTCTACAATGAGCAGTTCTTC. This sequence encodes CASSSAIRDRVYNEQFF.

J is TRBJ2-2 and V is TRBV29-1, with TRBD1 matching 7 bases. The germline gives CDR1 SQVTM, CDR2 ANQGSEA. This CDR3 has 11 residues. V dropped 5 bases and J dropped 7; count of bases not matched to a gene: 1. The CDR3 DNA follows: TGCAGCGTTCGGGACAGCGGGGAGCTGTTTTTT. It is translated as CSVRDSGELFF.

The V gene is TRBV19, the J gene TRBJ2-2; 9 bases fit TRBD2. The CDR3 runs 16 residues. Germline V lookup: CDR1 LNHDA, CDR2 SQIVND (reference sequence). CDR3 protein: CATSLRAGGGTGELFF. As DNA, the CDR3 is TGTGCGACCTCCCTCCGAGCGGGAGGAGGAACCGGGGAGCTGTTTTTT.

V usage is TRBV5-4 and J usage is TRBJ2-5; D gene ambiguous. With 0 bases removed from V and 5 bases from J, the gap between germline ends came to 11 bases. The CDR3 sequence is 14 residues long. Germline values: CDR1 SGHNT, CDR2 YYREEE (reference sequence). CDR3 nucleotide sequence: TGTGCCAGCAGCTTGGATCCCGGGTGGGAGACCCAGTACTTC. This gives the protein CASSLDPGWETQYF.

The V and J genes are TRBV12-3 or TRBV12-4 and TRBJ1-6, with unresolved D. V was pared by 3 bases and J by 9 bases, with 6 bases between. CDR3 length: 12 amino acids. The CDR3 spells CASSFRFSPLHF. For the CDR3, the DNA is TGTGCCAGCAGTTTTCGGTTTTCACCCCTCCACTTT.

The J gene is TRBJ1-5, the V gene TRBV28; D perhaps matches TRBD1 (5 bases). The CDR3 extends over 15 amino acids. The V gene lost 5 bases and the J gene lost 7 bases, with 18 bases spanning the gap. Germline V gene data show CDR1 as MDHEN and CDR2 as SYDVKM. The CDR3 coding sequence is TGTGCCAGCAGTCCCCAGGGCGGTTTTGGCCAGCCCCAGCATTTT. Amino acid sequence: CASSPQGGFGQPQHF.

The V and J genes are TRBV5-1 and TRBJ2-7; tentatively, D is TRBD2 (6 bases). From germline, CDR1 is SGHRS and CDR2 YFSETQ. The CDR3 length is 14 residues. V was pared by 5 bases and J by 4 bases, with 16 bases between. The CDR3 bases are TGCGCCAGCAGACCCGCGGGACCTCTTTACGAGCAGTACTTC. It specifies CASRPAGPLYEQYF.

This chain uses TRBV7-8 with TRBJ2-7; TRBD1 matches at 9 bases. The CDR3 is 13 residues long. Trimming took 5 bases from V and 3 from J; bases not matched to a gene: 2. Germline V lookup: CDR1 SGHVS, CDR2 FQNEAQ. The CDR3, as DNA: TGTGCCAGCAGCCGGGGACAGGGCTACGAGCAGTACTTC. As protein: CASSRGQGYEQYF.

This chain links TRBV27 with TRBJ2-2; D is unclear. The germline V and J ends were trimmed by 5 bases and 6 bases, with 10 bases remaining between them. The CDR3 runs 13 residues. In germline, CDR1 is MNHEY, CDR2 SMNVEV (reference sequence). CDR3 coding DNA: TGTGCCAGCAGTCTACCTGCGCCCGGGGAGCTGTTTTTT. Encoded protein: CASSLPAPGELFF.

In its sample, this clone was seen once. The chain links TRBV7-9 to TRBJ1-2; perhaps TRBD1 as D (5 bases). The germline V gene has CDR1 SEHNR and CDR2 FQNEAQ (reference sequence). The V and J ends lost 6 bases and 2 bases respectively, with 7 bases between them. The CDR3 spans 12 residues. As DNA, the CDR3 is TGTGCCAGCAGGGGGGGAAACTATGGCTACACCTTC. This sequence encodes CASRGGNYGYTF. The full variable domain, completed using reference TRBV7-9 and TRBJ1-2, is DTGVSQNPRHKITKRGQNVTFRCDPISEHNRLYWYRQTLGQGPEFLTYFQNEAQLEKSRLLSDRFSAERPKGSFSTLEIQRTEQGDSAMYLCASRGGNYGYTFGSGTRLTVV.

V is TRBV2 and J is TRBJ1-2, with D maybe TRBD1 (5 bases). Per germline, CDR1 SNHLY and CDR2 FYNNEI. V lost 7 bases, J lost 0 bases, and 12 bases lay in between. This CDR3 spans 14 amino acids. The chain's CDR3 is CASKRTIANYGYTF. In nucleotides, the CDR3 is TGTGCCAGCAAGAGGACAATAGCTAACTATGGCTACACCTTC.

The gene calls are TRBV5-1 and TRBJ1-1, with 7 bases aligning to TRBD1. Unmatched junction bases numbered 5, after V lost 5 bases and J lost 1 base. CDR1 and CDR2 from the germline V gene are SGHRS and YFSETQ. This CDR3 contains 14 residues. In nucleotides, the CDR3 is TGCGCCAGCAGACAGGGGTCAGGGAACACTGAAGCTTTCTTT. This translates into CASRQGSGNTEAFF.

V gene TRBV5-1 combines with J gene TRBJ2-3; possible D gene TRBD1, 5 bases. V dropped 0 bases and J dropped 0 bases, with 8 bases sitting between them. Germline CDR1 reads SGHRS; CDR2 reads YFSETQ. The CDR3 sequence is 15 residues long. The CDR3 region is CASSLAQGSTDTQYF. The DNA of the CDR3 is TGCGCCAGCAGCTTGGCCCAGGGAAGCACAGATACGCAGTATTTT.

The gene calls are TRBV10-3 and TRBJ2-3; D is ambiguous. Germline CDR1 is ENHRY and CDR2 is SYGVKD. Deletions cut 5 bases from V and 1 base from J, with 7 bases between. CDR3 length: 13 amino acids. CDR3 in amino acids: CAISLSGTDTQYF. The CDR3 DNA sequence: TGTGCCATCAGTCTATCCGGCACAGATACGCAGTATTTT.

The gene calls are TRBV7-8 and TRBJ2-7, with D possibly matching TRBD2 (6 bases). From germline, CDR1 is SGHVS and CDR2 FQNEAQ. Trimming pared 1 base from V and 7 bases from J, leaving 11 bases between. The CDR3 covers 13 residues. The CDR3, as DNA: TGTGCCAGCAGCTTAGATCGGGGAGGAGAGCAGTACTTC. Translating it yields CASSLDRGGEQYF.

The CDR3 DNA sequence: TGCAGCGCCGTGGACAGACTGAACACTGAAGCTTTCTTT. Its protein product is CSAVDRLNTEAFF. This chain links TRBV29-1 with TRBJ1-1; possible D gene TRBD1, 6 bases. Germline V lookup: CDR1 SQVTM, CDR2 ANQGSEA. This CDR3 comprises 13 residues. Trimming removed 7 bases at V and 0 bases at J, with 12 bases between.